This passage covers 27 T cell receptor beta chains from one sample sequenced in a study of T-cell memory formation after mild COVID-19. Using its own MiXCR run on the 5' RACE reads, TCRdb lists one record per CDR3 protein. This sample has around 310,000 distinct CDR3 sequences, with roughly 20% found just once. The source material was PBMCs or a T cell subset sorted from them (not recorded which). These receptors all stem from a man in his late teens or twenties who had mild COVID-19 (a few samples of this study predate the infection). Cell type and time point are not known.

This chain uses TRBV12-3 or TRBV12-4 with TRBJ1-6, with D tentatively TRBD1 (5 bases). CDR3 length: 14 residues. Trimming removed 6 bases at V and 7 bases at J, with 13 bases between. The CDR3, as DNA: TGTGCCAGCAGCGCGGGACGGTGGAATTCACCCCTCCACTTT. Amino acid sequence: CASSAGRWNSPLHF.

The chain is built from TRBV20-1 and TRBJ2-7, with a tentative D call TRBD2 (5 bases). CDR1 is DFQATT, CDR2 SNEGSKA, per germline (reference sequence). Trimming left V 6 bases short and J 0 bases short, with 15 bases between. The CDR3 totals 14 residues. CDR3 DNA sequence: TGCAGTGCGTCCGCTCCGGGGAGCTCCTACGAGCAGTACTTC. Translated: CSASAPGSSYEQYF.

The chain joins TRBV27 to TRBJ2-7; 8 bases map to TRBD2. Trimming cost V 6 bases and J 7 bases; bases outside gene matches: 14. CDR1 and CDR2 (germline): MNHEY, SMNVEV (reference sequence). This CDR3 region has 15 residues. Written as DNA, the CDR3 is TGTGCCAGCAGCTCCACGATCGGACTAGCTGTTGAGCAGTACTTC. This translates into CASSSTIGLAVEQYF.

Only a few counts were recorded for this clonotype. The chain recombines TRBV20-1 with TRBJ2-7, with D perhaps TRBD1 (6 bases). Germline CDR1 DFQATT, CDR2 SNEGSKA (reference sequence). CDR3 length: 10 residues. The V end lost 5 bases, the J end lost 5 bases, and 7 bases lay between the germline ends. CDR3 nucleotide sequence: TGCAGTGCTTACAGGGACGAGCAGTACTTC. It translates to CSAYRDEQYF.

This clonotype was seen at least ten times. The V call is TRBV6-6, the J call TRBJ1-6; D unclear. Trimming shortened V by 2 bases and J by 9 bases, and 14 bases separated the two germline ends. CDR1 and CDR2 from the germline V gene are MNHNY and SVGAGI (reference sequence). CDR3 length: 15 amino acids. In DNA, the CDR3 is TGTGCCAGCAGTTACAATGATCCAGGCTCTTCACCCCTCCACTTT. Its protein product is CASSYNDPGSSPLHF.

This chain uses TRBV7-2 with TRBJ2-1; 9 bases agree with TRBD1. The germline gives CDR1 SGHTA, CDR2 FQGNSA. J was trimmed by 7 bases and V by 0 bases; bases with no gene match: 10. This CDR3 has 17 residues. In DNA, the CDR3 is TGTGCCAGCAGCTTAGCGCTTTCGACAGGGGGATGGAATGAGCAGTTCTTC. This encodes CASSLALSTGGWNEQFF. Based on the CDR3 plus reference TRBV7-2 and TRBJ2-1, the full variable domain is GAGVSQSPSNKVTEKGKDVELRCDPISGHTALYWYRQSLGQGLEFLIYFQGNSAPDKSGLPSDRFSAERTGGSVSTLTIQRTQQEDSAVYLCASSLALSTGGWNEQFFGPGTRLTVL.

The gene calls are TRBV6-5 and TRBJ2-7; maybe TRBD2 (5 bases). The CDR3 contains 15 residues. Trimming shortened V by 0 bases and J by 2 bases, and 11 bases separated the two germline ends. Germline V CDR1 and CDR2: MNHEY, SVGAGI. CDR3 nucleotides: TGTGCCAGCAGTTACTCGCGGGCTACTACCTACGAGCAGTACGTC. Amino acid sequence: CASSYSRATTYEQYV.

The CDR3 DNA reads TGTGCCAGCAGTTTTACAGGGGAAAACACCATATATTTT. It specifies CASSFTGENTIYF. The rearrangement joins TRBV12-3 or TRBV12-4 to TRBJ1-3; TRBD1 aligns across 7 bases. The length of the CDR3 is 13 residues. V lost 3 bases, J lost 6 bases, and 2 bases stayed unmatched.

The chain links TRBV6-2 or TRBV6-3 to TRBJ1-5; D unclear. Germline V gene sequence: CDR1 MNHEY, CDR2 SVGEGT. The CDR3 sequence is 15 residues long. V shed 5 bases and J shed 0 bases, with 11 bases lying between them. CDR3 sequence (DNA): TGTGCCAGCAGTGTAACCGGGTCTAGCAATCAGCCCCAGCATTTT. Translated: CASSVTGSSNQPQHF.

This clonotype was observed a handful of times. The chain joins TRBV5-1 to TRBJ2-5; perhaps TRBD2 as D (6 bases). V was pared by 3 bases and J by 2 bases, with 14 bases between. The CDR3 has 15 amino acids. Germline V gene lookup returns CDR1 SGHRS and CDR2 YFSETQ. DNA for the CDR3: TGCGCCAGCAGCTACCGACTGGGGGGACAAGAGACCCAGTACTTC. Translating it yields CASSYRLGGQETQYF.

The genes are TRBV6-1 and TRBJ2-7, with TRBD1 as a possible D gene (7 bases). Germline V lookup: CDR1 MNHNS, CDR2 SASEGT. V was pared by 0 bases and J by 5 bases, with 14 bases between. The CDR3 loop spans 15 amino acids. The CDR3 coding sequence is TGTGCCAGCAGTGAAGCGACAGGGAGGAGGAACGAGCAGTACTTC. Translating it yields CASSEATGRRNEQYF.

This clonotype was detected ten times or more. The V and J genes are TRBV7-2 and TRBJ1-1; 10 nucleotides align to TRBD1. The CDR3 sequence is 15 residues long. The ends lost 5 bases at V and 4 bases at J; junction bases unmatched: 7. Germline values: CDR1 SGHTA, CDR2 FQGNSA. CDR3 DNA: TGTGCCAGCAGCCCGGGACAGGGGAAGATCACTGAAGCTTTCTTT. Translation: CASSPGQGKITEAFF.

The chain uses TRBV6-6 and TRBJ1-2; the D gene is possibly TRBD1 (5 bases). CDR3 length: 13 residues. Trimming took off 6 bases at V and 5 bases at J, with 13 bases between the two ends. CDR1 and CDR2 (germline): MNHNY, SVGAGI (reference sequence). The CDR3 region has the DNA TGTGCCAGCAGCGGGACCGGAACATATGGCTACACCTTC. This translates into CASSGTGTYGYTF.

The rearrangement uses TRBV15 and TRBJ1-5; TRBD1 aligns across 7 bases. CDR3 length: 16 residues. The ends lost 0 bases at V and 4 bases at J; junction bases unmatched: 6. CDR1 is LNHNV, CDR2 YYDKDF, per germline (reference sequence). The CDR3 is CATSRDPSTGNQPQHF. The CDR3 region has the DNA TGTGCCACCAGCAGAGACCCTTCGACAGGGAATCAGCCCCAGCATTTT.

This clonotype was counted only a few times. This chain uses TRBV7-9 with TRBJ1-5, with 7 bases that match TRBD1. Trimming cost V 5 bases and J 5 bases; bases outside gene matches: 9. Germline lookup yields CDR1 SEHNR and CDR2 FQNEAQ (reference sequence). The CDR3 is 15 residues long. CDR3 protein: CASSRTGEGYQPQHF. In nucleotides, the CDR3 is TGTGCCAGCAGCCGTACAGGGGAGGGGTATCAGCCCCAGCATTTT.

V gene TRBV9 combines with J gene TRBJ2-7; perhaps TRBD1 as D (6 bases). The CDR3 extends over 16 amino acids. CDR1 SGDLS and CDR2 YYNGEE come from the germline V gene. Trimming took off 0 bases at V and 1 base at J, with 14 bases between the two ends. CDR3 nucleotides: TGTGCCAGCAGCGTAGAGGACAGAGCCCCTTCCTACGAGCAGTACTTC. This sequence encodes CASSVEDRAPSYEQYF.

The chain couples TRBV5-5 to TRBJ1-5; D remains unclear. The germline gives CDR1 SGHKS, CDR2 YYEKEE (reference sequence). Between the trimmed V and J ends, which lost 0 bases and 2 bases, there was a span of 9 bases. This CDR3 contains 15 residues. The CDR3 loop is CASSLEGRRNQPQHF. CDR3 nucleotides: TGTGCCAGCAGCTTGGAAGGACGTCGCAATCAGCCCCAGCATTTT.

CDR3: CASRKLVGTGVTDTQYF. In nucleotides, the CDR3 is TGTGCCAGCAGGAAACTCGTCGGGACAGGGGTGACAGATACGCAGTATTTT. The gene calls are TRBV28 and TRBJ2-3, with 10 nucleotides matching TRBD1. The length of the CDR3 is 17 residues. CDR1 MDHEN and CDR2 SYDVKM come from the germline V gene. The V and J ends lost 6 bases and 3 bases, in that order; junction bases with no gene match: 12.

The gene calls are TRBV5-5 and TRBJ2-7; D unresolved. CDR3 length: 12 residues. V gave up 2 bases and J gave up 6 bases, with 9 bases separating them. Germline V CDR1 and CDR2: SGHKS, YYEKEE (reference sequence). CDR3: CASSFSGFEQYV. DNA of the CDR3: TGTGCCAGCAGCTTCTCCGGGTTCGAGCAGTACGTC.

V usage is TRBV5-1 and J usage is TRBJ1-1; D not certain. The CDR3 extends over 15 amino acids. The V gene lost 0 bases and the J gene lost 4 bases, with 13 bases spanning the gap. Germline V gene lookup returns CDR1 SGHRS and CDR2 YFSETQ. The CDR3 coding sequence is TGCGCCAGCAGCTTGGATGGGATAGAAGGCACTGAAGCTTTCTTT. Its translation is CASSLDGIEGTEAFF.

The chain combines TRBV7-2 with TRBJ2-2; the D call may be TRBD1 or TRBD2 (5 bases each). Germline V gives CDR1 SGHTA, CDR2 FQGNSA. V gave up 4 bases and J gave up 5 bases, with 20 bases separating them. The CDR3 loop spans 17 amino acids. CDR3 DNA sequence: TGTGCCAGCAGCTCGATTAACGGGGCAGGAAGAACCGGGGAGCTGTTTTTT. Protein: CASSSINGAGRTGELFF.

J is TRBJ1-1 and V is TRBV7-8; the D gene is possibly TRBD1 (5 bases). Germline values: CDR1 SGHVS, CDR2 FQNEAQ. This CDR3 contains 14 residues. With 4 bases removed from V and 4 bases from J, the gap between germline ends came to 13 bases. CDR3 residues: CASSSPGFGTEAFF. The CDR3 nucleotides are TGTGCCAGCAGCTCTCCAGGGTTCGGCACTGAAGCTTTCTTT.

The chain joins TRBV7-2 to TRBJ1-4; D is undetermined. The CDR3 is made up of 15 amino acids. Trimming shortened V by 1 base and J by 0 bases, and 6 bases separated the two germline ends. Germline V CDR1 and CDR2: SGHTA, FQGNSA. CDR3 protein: CASSLDGTTNEKLFF. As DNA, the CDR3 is TGTGCCAGCAGCTTAGATGGGACAACTAATGAAAAACTGTTTTTT.

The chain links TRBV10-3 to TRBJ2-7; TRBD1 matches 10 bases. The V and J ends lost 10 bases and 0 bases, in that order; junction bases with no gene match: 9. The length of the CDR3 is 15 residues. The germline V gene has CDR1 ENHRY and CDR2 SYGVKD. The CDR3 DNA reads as TGTGCCACTAGAGACGGGACAGGGGCCTCCTACGAGCAGTACGTC. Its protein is CATRDGTGASYEQYV.

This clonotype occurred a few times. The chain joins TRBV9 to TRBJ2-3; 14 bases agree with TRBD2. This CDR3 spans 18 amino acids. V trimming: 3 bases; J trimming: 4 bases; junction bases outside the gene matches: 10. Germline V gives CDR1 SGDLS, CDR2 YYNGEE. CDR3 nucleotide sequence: TGTGCCAGCAGCGGACCTCGACTGACTAGCGGGGGGGCAGATACGCAGTATTTT. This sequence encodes CASSGPRLTSGGADTQYF. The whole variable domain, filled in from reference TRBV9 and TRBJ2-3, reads DSGVTQTPKHLITATGQRVTLRCSPRSGDLSVYWYQQSLDQGLQFLIQYYNGEERAKGNILERFSAQQFPDLHSELNLSSLELGDSALYFCASSGPRLTSGGADTQYFGPGTRLTVL.

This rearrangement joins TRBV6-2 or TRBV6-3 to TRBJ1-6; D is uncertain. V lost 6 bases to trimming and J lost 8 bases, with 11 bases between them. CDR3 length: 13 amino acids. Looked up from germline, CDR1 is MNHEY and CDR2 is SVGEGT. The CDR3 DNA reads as TGTGCCAGCAGATCGGACTGGGATTCACCCCTCCACTTT. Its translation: CASRSDWDSPLHF.

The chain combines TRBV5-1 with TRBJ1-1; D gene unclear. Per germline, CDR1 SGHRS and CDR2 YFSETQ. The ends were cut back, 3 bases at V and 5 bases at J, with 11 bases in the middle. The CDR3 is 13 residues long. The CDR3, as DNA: TGCGCCAGCAGCTCAGTGAAGGGTACTGAAGCTTTCTTT. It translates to CASSSVKGTEAFF.